A few counts support the clone carrying this TCR beta chain. TCRdb used MiXCR to reprocess the RT-PCR reads, holding one entry per CDR3 protein. The data contain about 780,000 distinct CDR3 sequences, under 20% of them singletons. These data are taken from a study of response to subunit inactivated influenza vaccine. Germline V CDR1 and CDR2: ENHRY, SYGVKD. This CDR3 contains 13 residues. Trimming pared 11 bases from V and 4 bases from J, leaving 17 bases between. This sequence originates from a man in his forties or fifties who received an inactivated influenza vaccine. This material consisted of PBMCs from blood, taken roughly 5 days after vaccination. The chain has TRBV10-3 and TRBJ2-5; D may be TRBD2 (5 bases). Here the CDR3 DNA reads TGTGCCGGATCGTGGGCCGAGGGAGAGACCCAGTACTTC. It codes for CAGSWAEGETQYF.